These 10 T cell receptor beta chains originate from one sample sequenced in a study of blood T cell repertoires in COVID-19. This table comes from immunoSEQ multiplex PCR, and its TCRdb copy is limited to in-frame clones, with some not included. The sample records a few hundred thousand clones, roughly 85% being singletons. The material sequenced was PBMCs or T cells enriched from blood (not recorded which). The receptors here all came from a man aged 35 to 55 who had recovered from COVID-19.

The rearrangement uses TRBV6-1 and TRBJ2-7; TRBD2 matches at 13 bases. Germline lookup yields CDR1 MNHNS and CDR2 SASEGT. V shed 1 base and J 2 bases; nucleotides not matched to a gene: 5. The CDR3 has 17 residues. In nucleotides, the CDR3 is TGTGCCAGCAGTGAAGGGCCCGGACTAGCGGGGGCCTACGAGCAGTACTTC. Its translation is CASSEGPGLAGAYEQYF.

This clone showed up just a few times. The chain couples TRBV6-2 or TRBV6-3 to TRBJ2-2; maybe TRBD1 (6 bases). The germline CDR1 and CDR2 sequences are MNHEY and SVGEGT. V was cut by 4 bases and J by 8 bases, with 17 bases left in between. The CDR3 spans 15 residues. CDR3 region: CASSSPTGKGGELFF. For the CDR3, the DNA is TGTGCCAGCAGTTCACCGACAGGAAAAGGAGGGGAGCTGTTTTTT.

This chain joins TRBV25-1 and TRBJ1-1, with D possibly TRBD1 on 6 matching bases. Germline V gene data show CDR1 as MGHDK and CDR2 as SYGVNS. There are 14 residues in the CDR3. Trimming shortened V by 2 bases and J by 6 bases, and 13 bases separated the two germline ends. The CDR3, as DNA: TGTGCCAGCAGTGAAGTGGGGGCAATTTCTGAAGCTTTCTTT. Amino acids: CASSEVGAISEAFF.

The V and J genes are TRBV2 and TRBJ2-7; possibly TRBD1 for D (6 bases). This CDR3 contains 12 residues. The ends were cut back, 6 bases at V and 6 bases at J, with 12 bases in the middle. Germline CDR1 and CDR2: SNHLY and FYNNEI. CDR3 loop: CASSDRIGEQYF. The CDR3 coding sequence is TGTGCCAGCAGCGACAGGATCGGCGAGCAGTACTTC.

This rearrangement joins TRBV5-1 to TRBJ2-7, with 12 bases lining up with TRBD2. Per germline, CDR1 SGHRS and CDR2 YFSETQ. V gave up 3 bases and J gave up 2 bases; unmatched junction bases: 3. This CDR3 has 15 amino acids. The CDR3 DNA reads TGCGCCAGCAGCTGGGGACTAGCGGGCGCCTACGAGCAGTACTTC. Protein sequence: CASSWGLAGAYEQYF.

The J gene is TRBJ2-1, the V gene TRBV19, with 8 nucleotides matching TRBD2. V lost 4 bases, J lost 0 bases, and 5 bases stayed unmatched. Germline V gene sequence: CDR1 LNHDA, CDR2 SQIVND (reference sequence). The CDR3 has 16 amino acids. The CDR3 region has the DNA TGTGCCAGTAGTACCCTCAGCGGGAGCTCCTACAATGAGCAGTTCTTC. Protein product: CASSTLSGSSYNEQFF.

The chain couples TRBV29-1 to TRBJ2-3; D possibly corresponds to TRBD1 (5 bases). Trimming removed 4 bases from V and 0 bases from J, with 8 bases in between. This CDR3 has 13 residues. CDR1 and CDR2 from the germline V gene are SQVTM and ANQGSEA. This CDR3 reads CSVGQLSTDTQYF. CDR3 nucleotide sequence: TGCAGCGTTGGACAGCTAAGCACAGATACGCAGTATTTT.

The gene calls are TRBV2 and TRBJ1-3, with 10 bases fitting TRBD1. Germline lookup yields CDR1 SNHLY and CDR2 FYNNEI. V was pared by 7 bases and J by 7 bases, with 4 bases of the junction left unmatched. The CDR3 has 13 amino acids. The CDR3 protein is CASKGQGRNTIYF. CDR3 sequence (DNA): TGTGCCAGCAAGGGACAGGGGAGGAACACCATATATTTT.

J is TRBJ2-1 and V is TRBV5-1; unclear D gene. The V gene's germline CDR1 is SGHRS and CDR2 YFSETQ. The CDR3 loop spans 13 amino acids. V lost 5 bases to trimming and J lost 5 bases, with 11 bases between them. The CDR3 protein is CASRFPNNNEQFF. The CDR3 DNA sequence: TGCGCCAGCAGGTTTCCCAACAACAATGAGCAGTTCTTC.

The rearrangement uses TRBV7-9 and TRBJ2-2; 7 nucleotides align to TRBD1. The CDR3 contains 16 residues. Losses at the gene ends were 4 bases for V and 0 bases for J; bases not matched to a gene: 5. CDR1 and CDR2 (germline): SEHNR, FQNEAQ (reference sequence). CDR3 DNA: TGTGCCAGCAGCTCCCAGGACAGGACGAACACCGGGGAGCTGTTTTTT. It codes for CASSSQDRTNTGELFF.